These 21 T cell receptor beta chains originate from one sample sequenced in a study of blood T cell repertoires in COVID-19. Using immunoSEQ multiplex PCR, the repertoire was profiled, and TCRdb retains in-frame clones only, with some absent. The data hold 150,000 to 200,000 clones, with around 93% observed a single time. Sequencing used peripheral blood. These receptors all stem from a man younger than 45 with COVID-19, enrolled during active disease.

The chain combines TRBV2 with TRBJ1-2; no clear D gene. The CDR3 has 12 amino acids. Looked up from germline, CDR1 is SNHLY and CDR2 is FYNNEI. The V and J ends lost 6 bases and 8 bases respectively, with 13 bases between them. CDR3 amino acids: CASRERLLGYTF. The CDR3 DNA is TGTGCCAGCAGGGAGAGACTGCTGGGCTACACCTTC.

In the case of this clone: Within the sample, other DNA sequences also encode this same CDR3. V is TRBV28 and J is TRBJ2-7; D gene ambiguous. The V gene's germline CDR1 is MDHEN and CDR2 SYDVKM. The CDR3 runs to 14 residues. V gave up 2 bases and J gave up 0 bases, with 8 bases separating them. Written as DNA, the CDR3 is TGTGCCAGCAGTTTACGGCAGGACTCCTACGAGCAGTACTTC. This gives the protein CASSLRQDSYEQYF.

The gene calls are TRBV6-1 and TRBJ1-6; 7 bases are a match to TRBD1. Germline assignment: CDR1 MNHNS and CDR2 SASEGT. Losses at the gene ends were 2 bases for V and 0 bases for J; bases not matched to a gene: 1. This CDR3 comprises 16 residues. The CDR3 spells CASSERTGSYNSPLHF. The CDR3 DNA reads as TGTGCCAGCAGTGAACGGACAGGCTCCTATAATTCACCCCTCCACTTT.

The rearrangement uses TRBV9 and TRBJ2-5; maybe TRBD2 (6 bases). The V end lost 4 bases, the J end lost 7 bases, and 17 bases lay between the germline ends. The germline V gene encodes CDR1 SGDLS and CDR2 YYNGEE. The CDR3 length is 14 residues. CDR3 bases: TGTGCCAGCAGCCTGGGGCGGGATAGCGTGACCCAGTACTTC. Encoded protein: CASSLGRDSVTQYF.

The chain is built from TRBV27 and TRBJ1-2, with 11 bases that match TRBD1. CDR3 length: 16 residues. Per the germline V gene, CDR1 is MNHEY and CDR2 is SMNVEV (reference sequence). V was pared by 5 bases and J by 3 bases, with 8 bases of the junction left unmatched. The DNA for the CDR3 is TGTGCCAGCAGTCCGTGGACAGGGGGCGCAGACTATGGCTACACCTTC. It specifies CASSPWTGGADYGYTF.

CDR3 nucleotide sequence: TGTGCCAGCAGCCCTGGACTAGCGGGATACTACGAGCAGTACTTC. Its translation: CASSPGLAGYYEQYF. The chain links TRBV6-2 or TRBV6-3 to TRBJ2-7; 12 positions agree with TRBD2. Trimming took 6 bases from V and 3 from J; bases not matched to a gene: 6. The CDR3 has 15 residues. Per the germline V gene, CDR1 is MNHEY and CDR2 is SVGEGT.

This chain joins TRBV6-5 and TRBJ2-7; tentatively, D is TRBD1 (6 bases). This CDR3 is 16 amino acids long. Trimming removed 1 base from V and 1 base from J, with 14 bases in between. In germline, CDR1 is MNHEY, CDR2 SVGAGI. In nucleotides, the CDR3 is TGTGCCAGCAGTTACTGGGGGACAAGACTTTCCTACGAGCAGTACTTC. Its translation: CASSYWGTRLSYEQYF.

The rearrangement uses TRBV30 and TRBJ1-1; TRBD1 aligns across 10 bases. Germline CDR1 and CDR2: GTSNPN and SVGIG (reference sequence). The ends lost 1 base at V and 0 bases at J; junction bases unmatched: 5. This CDR3 region has 16 residues. CDR3 loop: CAWSGTGGSMNTEAFF. The DNA of the CDR3 is TGTGCCTGGAGTGGGACAGGGGGTTCCATGAACACTGAAGCTTTCTTT.

The V call is TRBV5-1, the J call TRBJ1-2; 11 bases are a match to TRBD1. Germline V lookup: CDR1 SGHRS, CDR2 YFSETQ. With V trimmed by 5 bases and J by 2 bases, 8 bases remained unmatched. CDR3 length: 16 amino acids. The CDR3 DNA is TGCGCCAGCAGTTACAACGGACAGGGGGCAAACTATGGCTACACCTTC. This codes for CASSYNGQGANYGYTF.

J is TRBJ2-1 and V is TRBV27, with 8 positions matching TRBD1. With 3 bases clipped from V and 2 bases from J, the junction kept 12 bases outside the gene matches. The CDR3 contains 18 residues. Per the germline V gene, CDR1 is MNHEY and CDR2 is SMNVEV (reference sequence). For the CDR3, the DNA is TGTGCCAGCAGTTTCCGTCGGACAGGGCACCCTACCTACAATGAGCAGTTCTTC. Its protein product is CASSFRRTGHPTYNEQFF.

With respect to this clone: No conserved phenylalanine or tryptophan is present at the end of the CDR3, so a read error is the likely explanation. The DNA is left out, because the CDR3 cannot be placed on it with certainty; the CDR3 is given as TCRdb lists it. The chain carries TRBV5-3 and TRBJ1-1. TRBV5-3 is identified as an open reading frame with a role that is uncertain. The CDR3 totals 9 residues, both ends included. The CDR3 spells CARSSRGRM.

This chain joins TRBV19 and TRBJ1-4; D call uncertain. Germline V gives CDR1 LNHDA, CDR2 SQIVND (reference sequence). The CDR3 is 14 amino acids. V gave up 5 bases and J gave up 4 bases, with 11 bases separating them. The CDR3, as DNA: TGTGCCAGTAGTCCATTCGGGGATAATGAAAAACTGTTTTTT. It yields the protein CASSPFGDNEKLFF. The complete variable domain, with remaining parts taken from reference TRBV19 and TRBJ1-4, reads DGGITQSPKYLFRKEGQNVTLSCEQNLNHDAMYWYRQDPGQGLRLIYYSQIVNDFQKGDIAEGYSVSREKKESFPLTVTSAQKNPTAFYLCASSPFGDNEKLFFGSGTQLSVL.

This clone has a handful of counts. V gene TRBV6-5 combines with J gene TRBJ2-7; 11 bases align to TRBD2. The CDR3 sequence is 14 residues long. V dropped 4 bases and J dropped 4; count of bases not matched to a gene: 3. From germline, CDR1 is MNHEY and CDR2 SVGAGI. The CDR3, as DNA: TGTGCCAGCAGTTCTAGCGGGAGGTCATACGAGCAGTACTTC. It encodes CASSSSGRSYEQYF.

The chain has TRBV28 and TRBJ2-7; perhaps TRBD1 as D (5 bases). V dropped 1 base and J dropped 2 bases, with 15 bases sitting between them. CDR3 length: 16 amino acids. Germline V CDR1 and CDR2: MDHEN, SYDVKM. The CDR3 DNA is TGTGCCAGCAGTTTATCATCAGGGTATAGTCCCTACGAGCAGTACTTC. Amino acid sequence: CASSLSSGYSPYEQYF.

The V call is TRBV24-1, the J call TRBJ1-5, with 8 nucleotides matching TRBD1. The CDR3 totals 15 residues. The ends lost 4 bases at V and 5 bases at J; junction bases unmatched: 6. Per the germline V gene, CDR1 is KGHDR and CDR2 is SFDVKD. The CDR3 DNA reads TGTGCCACCAGTGACCCCGCGACAGGGGATCAGCCCCAGCATTTT. Translated, it gives CATSDPATGDQPQHF.

The chain is built from TRBV28 and TRBJ1-2, with D possibly being TRBD1 (6 bases). Deletions cut 3 bases from V and 2 bases from J, with 16 bases between. This CDR3 spans 16 amino acids. CDR1 and CDR2 from the germline V gene are MDHEN and SYDVKM. The CDR3 is CASSLSGAGENYGYTF. The DNA of the CDR3 is TGTGCCAGCAGTTTGTCAGGGGCAGGGGAAAACTATGGCTACACCTTC.

This chain links TRBV24-1 with TRBJ2-2; no firm D call. Germline CDR1 reads KGHDR; CDR2 reads SFDVKD. Trimming took off 5 bases at V and 8 bases at J, with 14 bases between the two ends. This CDR3 region has 14 residues. The CDR3 region has the DNA TGTGCCACCAGTGGTTCGGCCCAAGCGGGGGAGCTGTTTTTT. As protein: CATSGSAQAGELFF.

This rearrangement joins TRBV5-6 to TRBJ1-5, with a weak D call TRBD1 (6 bases). CDR3 size: 15 residues. Between the trimmed V and J ends, which lost 4 bases and 2 bases, there was a span of 13 bases. Germline CDR1 and CDR2: SGHDT and YYEEEE. The CDR3: CASSPGDMGNQPQHF. DNA for the CDR3: TGTGCCAGCAGCCCCGGGGACATGGGCAATCAGCCCCAGCATTTT.

This chain uses TRBV7-2 with TRBJ2-5; tentatively, D is TRBD1 (6 bases). Germline CDR1 SGHTA, CDR2 FQGNSA. The CDR3 has 16 amino acids. V was pared by 5 bases and J by 5 bases, with 21 bases between. CDR3 DNA sequence: TGTGCCAGCAGCCCCTACCCCGGCAGGGGCCTGGAGACCCAGTACTTC. This encodes CASSPYPGRGLETQYF. Full variable domain (missing parts from reference TRBV7-2 and TRBJ2-5): GAGVSQSPSNKVTEKGKDVELRCDPISGHTALYWYRQSLGQGLEFLIYFQGNSAPDKSGLPSDRFSAERTGGSVSTLTIQRTQQEDSAVYLCASSPYPGRGLETQYFGPGTRLLVL.

The gene calls are TRBV12-5 and TRBJ2-3; 12 positions match TRBD2. Germline V gene data show CDR1 as LGHNT and CDR2 as FRNRAP. V lost 6 bases, J lost 2 bases, and 9 bases stayed unmatched. CDR3 length: 17 residues. The CDR3 reads CASGRLAGAYPTDTQYF. In nucleotides, the CDR3 is TGTGCTAGTGGGAGACTAGCGGGGGCCTATCCCACAGATACGCAGTATTTT.

V and J are TRBV6-5 and TRBJ2-5; D is possibly TRBD1 (6 bases). The CDR3 extends over 15 amino acids. Germline assignment: CDR1 MNHEY and CDR2 SVGAGI. The ends were cut back, 1 base at V and 2 bases at J, with 11 bases in the middle. The CDR3 nucleotides are TGTGCCAGCAGTTACTGGGGGACACCGCAAGAGACCCAGTACTTC. Residues: CASSYWGTPQETQYF.